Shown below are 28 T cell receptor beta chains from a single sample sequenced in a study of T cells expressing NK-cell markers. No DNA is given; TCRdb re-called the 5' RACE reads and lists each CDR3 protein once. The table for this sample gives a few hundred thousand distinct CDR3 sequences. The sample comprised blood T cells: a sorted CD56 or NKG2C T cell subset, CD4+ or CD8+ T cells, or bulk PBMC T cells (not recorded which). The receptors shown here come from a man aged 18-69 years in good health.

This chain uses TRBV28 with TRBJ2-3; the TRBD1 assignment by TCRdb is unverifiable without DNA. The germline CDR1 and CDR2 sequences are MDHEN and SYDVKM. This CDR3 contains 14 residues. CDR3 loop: CASSWRGQADTQYF.

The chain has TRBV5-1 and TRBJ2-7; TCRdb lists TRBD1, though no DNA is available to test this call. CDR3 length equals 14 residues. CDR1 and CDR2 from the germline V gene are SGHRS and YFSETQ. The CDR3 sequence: CASSRGGGSYEQYF.

This chain's CDR3 is CASSYLGQGSGYTF. The chain uses TRBV6-5 and TRBJ1-2; the D call from TCRdb, TRBD1, cannot be confirmed without DNA. The germline CDR1 and CDR2 sequences are MNHEY and SVGAGI. There are 14 residues in the CDR3.

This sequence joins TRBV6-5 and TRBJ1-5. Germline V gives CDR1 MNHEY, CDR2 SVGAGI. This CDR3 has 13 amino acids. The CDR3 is CASSYSSDQPQHF.

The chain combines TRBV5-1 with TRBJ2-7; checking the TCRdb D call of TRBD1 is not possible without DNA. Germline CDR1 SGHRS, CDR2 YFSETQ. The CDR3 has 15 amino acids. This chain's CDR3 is CASRSGTVSSYEQYF.

This chain's CDR3 is CSARGSGLPLHF. This chain uses TRBV20-1 with TRBJ1-6; without DNA, the TCRdb call of TRBD1 cannot be checked. The CDR3 is 12 residues long. Germline V gives CDR1 DFQATT, CDR2 SNEGSKA (reference sequence).

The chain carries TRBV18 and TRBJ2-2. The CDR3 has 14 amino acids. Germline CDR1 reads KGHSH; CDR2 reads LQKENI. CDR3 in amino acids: CASSPNQVSGELFF.

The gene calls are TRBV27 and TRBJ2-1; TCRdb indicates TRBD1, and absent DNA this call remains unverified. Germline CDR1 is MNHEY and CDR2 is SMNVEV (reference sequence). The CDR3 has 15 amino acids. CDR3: CASSPRQGRYNEQFF.

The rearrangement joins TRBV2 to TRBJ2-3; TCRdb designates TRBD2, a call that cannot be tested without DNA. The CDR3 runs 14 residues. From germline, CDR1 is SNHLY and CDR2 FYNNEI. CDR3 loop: CASRLAGDTSTQYF.

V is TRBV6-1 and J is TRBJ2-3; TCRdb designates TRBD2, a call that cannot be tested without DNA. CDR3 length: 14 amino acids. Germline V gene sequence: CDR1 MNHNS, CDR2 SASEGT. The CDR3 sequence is CASLAVVGTDTQYF.

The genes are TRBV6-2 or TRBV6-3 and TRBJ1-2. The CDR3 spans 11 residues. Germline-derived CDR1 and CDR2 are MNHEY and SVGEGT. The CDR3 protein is CASGVLRGYTF.

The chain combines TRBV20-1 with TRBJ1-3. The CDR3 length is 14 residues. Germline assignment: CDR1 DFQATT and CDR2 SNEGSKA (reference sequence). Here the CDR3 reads CSATKQGWGNTIYF.

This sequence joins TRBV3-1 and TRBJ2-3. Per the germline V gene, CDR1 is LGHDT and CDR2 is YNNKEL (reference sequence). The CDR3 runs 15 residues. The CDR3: CASSQGVRGSDTQYF.

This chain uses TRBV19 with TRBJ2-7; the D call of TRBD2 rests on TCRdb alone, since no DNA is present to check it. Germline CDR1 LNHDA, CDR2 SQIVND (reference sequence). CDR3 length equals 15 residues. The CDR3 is CASTRTSGTSYEQYF.

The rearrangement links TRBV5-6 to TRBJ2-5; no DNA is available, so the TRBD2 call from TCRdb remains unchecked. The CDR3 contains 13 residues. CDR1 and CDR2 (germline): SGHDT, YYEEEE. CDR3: CASSFLAGGVAYF.

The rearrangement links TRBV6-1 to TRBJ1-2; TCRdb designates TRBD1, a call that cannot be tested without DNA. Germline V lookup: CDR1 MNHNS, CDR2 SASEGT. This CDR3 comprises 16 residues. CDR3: CASSEMNPRGPEGYTF.

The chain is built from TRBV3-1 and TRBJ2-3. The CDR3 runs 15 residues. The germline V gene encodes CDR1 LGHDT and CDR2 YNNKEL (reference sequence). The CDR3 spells CASSRAGSYLDTQYF.

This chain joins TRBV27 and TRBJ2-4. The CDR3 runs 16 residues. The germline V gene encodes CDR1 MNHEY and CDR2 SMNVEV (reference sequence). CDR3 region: CASSLSNGLAKNIQYF.

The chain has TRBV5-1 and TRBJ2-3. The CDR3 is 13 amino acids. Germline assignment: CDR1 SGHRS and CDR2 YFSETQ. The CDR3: CASSSVDGNTQYF.

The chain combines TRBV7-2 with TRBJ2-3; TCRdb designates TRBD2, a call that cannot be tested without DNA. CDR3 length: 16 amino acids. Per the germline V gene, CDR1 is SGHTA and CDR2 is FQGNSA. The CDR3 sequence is CASSLTSGGPQDTQYF.

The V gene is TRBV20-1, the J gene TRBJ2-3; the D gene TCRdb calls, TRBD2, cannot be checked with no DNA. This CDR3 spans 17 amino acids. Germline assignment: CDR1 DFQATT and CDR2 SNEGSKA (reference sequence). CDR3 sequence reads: CSAIRRRLAGAGDTQYF.

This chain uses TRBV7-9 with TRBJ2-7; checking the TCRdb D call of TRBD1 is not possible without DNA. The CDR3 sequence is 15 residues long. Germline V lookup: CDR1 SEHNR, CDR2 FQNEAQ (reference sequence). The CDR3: CASSFREQGAQEQYF.

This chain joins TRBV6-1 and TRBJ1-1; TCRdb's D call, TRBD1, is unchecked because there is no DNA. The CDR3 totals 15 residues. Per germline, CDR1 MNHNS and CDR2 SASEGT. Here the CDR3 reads CASGEPGQPNTEAFF.

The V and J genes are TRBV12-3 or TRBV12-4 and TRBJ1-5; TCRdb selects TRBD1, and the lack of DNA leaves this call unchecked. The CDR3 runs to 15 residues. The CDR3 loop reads CASSLGTGGIQPQHF.

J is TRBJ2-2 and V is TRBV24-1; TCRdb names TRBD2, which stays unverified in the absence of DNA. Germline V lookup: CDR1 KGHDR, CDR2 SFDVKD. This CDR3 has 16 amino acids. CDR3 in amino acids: CATSASGALGTGELFF.

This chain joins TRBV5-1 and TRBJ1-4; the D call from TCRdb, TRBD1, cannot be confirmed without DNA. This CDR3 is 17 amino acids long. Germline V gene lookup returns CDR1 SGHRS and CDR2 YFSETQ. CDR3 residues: CASSLGQGWATNEKLFF.

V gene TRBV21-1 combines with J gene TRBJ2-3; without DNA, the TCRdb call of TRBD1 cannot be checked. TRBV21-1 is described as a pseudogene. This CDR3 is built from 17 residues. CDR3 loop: CASSKARDRGRPDTQYF.

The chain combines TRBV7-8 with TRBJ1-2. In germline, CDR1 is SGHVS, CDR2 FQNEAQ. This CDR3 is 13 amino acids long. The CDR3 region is CASSIGGDYGYTF.